These T cell receptor beta chains were read from a single sample in a study of technical replicates of blood from a few donors. Profiled with immunoSEQ multiplex PCR; TCRdb holds only in-frame clones, not every one. The data show tens of thousands of clones, 92% seen once. Sequenced input: T cells isolated from PBMCs. The receptors derive from a human donor in good health. Both conserved end residues are part of each CDR3. Fields, in order: J gene, clone size, D gene, V gene, CDR3 DNA, CDR3 protein. The D gene is left open where the match is weak. Expanded clones are given a class, and other clones once, few, many or no size at all.

TRBJ2-3 NA TRBD1 TRBV6-5 TGTGCCAGCAGTTACTCGACATTAGGGGGCAGGGAGTATTTT CASSYSTLGGREYF
TRBJ2-1 NA NA TRBV19 TGTGCCAGTAGTCCCGAGACCGGCCTTGAGGGGCAGTTCTTC CASSPETGLEGQFF
TRBJ2-6 NA NA TRBV6-1 TGTGCCAGCAGTGTCACAGTATCTGGGGCCAACGTCCTGACTTTC CASSVTVSGANVLTF
TRBJ1-2 NA TRBD1 TRBV7-2 TGTGCCAGCAAATGGTGGCAGGACAGGGGGCTTTCTAGGGACTACACCTTC CASKWWQDRGLSRDYTF
TRBJ2-7 NA TRBD2 TRBV9 TGTGCCAGCAGCGCAGGGACTAGCGGGGGCTTAGAGCAGTACTTC CASSAGTSGGLEQYF
TRBJ2-6 NA TRBD2 TRBV18 TGTGCCAGCAGGACTAGCGGGAGGGTCGTGACTGGGGCCAACGTCCTGACTTTC CASRTSGRVVTGANVLTF
TRBJ1-2 NA NA TRBV6-5 TGTGCCAGCAGCCCGACAGACTATGGCTACACCTTC CASSPTDYGYTF
TRBJ1-1 NA NA TRBV10-3 TGTGCCATCAGCGGGGCAATGCGGGGGCGGGCTGAAGCTTTCTTT CAISGAMRGRAEAFF
TRBJ1-1 NA TRBD1 TRBV7-9 TGTGCCAGCACCCCACAGGGGTGGAACACTGAAGCTTTCTTT CASTPQGWNTEAFF
TRBJ1-2 NA TRBD1 TRBV29-1 TGCAGCGTCTCCCGGGGGGCAGGGGGCGCAGATGGCTACACCTTC CSVSRGAGGADGYTF
TRBJ1-2 few TRBD1 TRBV11-3 TGTGCCAGCAGCTTAGAGGGTCGACAGGGGAACTATGGCTACACCTTC CASSLEGRQGNYGYTF
TRBJ2-5 NA NA TRBV10-1 TGCGCCAGCAGGGACAGTGTTTCCGCGGAGACCCAGTACTTC CASRDSVSAETQYF
TRBJ2-7 NA TRBD1 TRBV28 TGTGCCAGCAGAGGGGACAGGGGTGGCACGCCGGCATTGTACGAGCAGTACTTC CASRGDRGGTPALYEQYF
TRBJ1-1 NA NA TRBV11-2 TGTGCCAGCAGCTTAGACCCAGGGAGGGACACTGAAGCTTTCTTT CASSLDPGRDTEAFF
TRBJ2-3 NA NA TRBV11-2 TGTGCCAGCAGCTATATTCCCGGGGCAGATACGCAGTATTTT CASSYIPGADTQYF